This paragraph covers one TCR beta chain sequence. Generated by immunoSEQ multiplex PCR, the TCRdb table keeps only in-frame clones and is missing some. Of roughly 430,000 clones in the sample, approximately 86% were seen once. The data stem from a study of blood T cell repertoires in COVID-19. The CDR3 is made up of 14 amino acids. The germline V gene has CDR1 MNHEY and CDR2 SVGAGI. V was trimmed by 6 bases and J by 8 bases, leaving 14 bases between them. The material sequenced was PBMCs or T cells enriched from blood (not recorded which). The rearrangement uses TRBV6-5 and TRBJ1-6; D unresolved. The receptor was isolated from a woman between 40 and 50 years old with acute COVID-19. For the CDR3, the DNA is TGTGCCAGCAGGGCGGAACCCCAGTATTCACCCCTCCACTTT. Its protein is CASRAEPQYSPLHF.